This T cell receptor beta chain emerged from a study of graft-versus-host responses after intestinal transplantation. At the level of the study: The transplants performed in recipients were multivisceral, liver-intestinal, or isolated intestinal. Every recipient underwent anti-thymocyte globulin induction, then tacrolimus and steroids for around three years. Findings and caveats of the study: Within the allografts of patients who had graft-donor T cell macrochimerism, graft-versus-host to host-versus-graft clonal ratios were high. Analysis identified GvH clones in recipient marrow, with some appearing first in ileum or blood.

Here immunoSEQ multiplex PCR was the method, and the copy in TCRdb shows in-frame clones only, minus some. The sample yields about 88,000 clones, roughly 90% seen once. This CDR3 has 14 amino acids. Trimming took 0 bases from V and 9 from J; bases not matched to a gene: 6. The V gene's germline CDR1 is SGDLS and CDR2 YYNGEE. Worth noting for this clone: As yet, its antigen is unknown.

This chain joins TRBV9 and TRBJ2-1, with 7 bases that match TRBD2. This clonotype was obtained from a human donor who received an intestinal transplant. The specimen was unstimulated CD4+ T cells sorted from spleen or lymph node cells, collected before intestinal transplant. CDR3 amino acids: CASSVGTTSSEQFF. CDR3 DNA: TGTGCCAGCAGCGTAGGAACGACTAGCAGTGAGCAGTTCTTC. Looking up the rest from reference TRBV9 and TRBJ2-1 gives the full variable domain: DSGVTQTPKHLITATGQRVTLRCSPRSGDLSVYWYQQSLDQGLQFLIQYYNGEERAKGNILERFSAQQFPDLHSELNLSSLELGDSALYFCASSVGTTSSEQFFGPGTRLTVL.